What follows is one T cell receptor beta chain and its context. This clonotype showed up just a few times. What this receptor recognizes is not known. Qualities for individual bases were not recorded, and no much larger clone is one base off. Instrument used: Illumina HiSeq 2500. TCR beta libraries were prepared by quantitative 5'-RACE with molecular barcodes. Concerning the study's data processing: A new computational method, built on a probabilistic model of VDJ rearrangement, was used to identify disease-linked TCR variants. The raw public data were reprocessed by TCRdb itself: fastp quality trimming at Q25, MiXCR clonotype calling, in-frame beta chains only. Rows merge per CDR3 protein into single entries with the most common DNA and genes. V and J calls and clone size were set by TCRdb, not the authors. The sample records hundreds of thousands of distinct CDR3 sequences, around 11% of which are singletons. Jointly, the top ten make up under 0.6% of the sample.

CDR1 and CDR2, per the germline V gene, are MNHNS and SASEGT. The CDR3 starts with the cysteine, ends with the phenylalanine, and has 15 residues. The DNA shown is the 45-base CDR3, in frame from base 1. The germline ends are 18 bases apart after V is trimmed by 6 bases and J by 6 bases. This sample is drawn from a study of CD8 T cells in ankylosing spondylitis (dated by TCRdb to 2015 to 2018). Background on the whole study: T cell receptor beta repertoires were profiled in healthy donors and ankylosing spondylitis patients so that disease-linked TCR variants could be found. The full study cohort comprised 25 ankylosing spondylitis patients and 85 to 120 healthy donors. Peripheral blood was sampled, and synovial fluid was also collected from ankylosing spondylitis patients.

Study-wide conclusions, independent of this receptor: The disease-linked clones had a CD8+ phenotype and were found at relatively low frequencies in peripheral blood. Some motif variants were previously reported in synovial fluid and blood of reactive arthritis patients, suggesting common disease-initiation mechanisms. Significant enrichment of the disease-linked clones was reported in matched synovial fluid samples from ankylosing spondylitis patients. Blood from ankylosing spondylitis patients appeared to be characterized by a TCR beta motif made up of several highly homologous amino acid variants.

Recombination connected TRBV6-1 to TRBJ2-4; 6 matching bases give a weak D call of TRBD2. The sequencing sample was made of blood, either unsorted or a sorted T cell fraction (not recorded which). This TCR derives from a male donor with ankylosing spondylitis. DNA sequence: TGTGCCAGCAGCCCCCTAGGAGGGTATTCAAACATTCAGTACTTC. Its translation reads: CASSPLGGYSNIQYF.